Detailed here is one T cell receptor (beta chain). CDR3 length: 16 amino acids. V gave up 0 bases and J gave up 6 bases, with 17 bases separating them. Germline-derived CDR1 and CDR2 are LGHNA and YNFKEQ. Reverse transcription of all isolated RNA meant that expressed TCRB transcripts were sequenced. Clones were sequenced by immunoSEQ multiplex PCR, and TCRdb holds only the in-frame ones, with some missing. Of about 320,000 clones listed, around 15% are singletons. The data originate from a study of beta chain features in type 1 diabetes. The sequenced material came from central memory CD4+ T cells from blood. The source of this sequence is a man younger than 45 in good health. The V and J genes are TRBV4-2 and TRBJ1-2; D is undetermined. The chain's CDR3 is CASSQDWDRIRDGYTF. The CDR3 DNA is TGTGCCAGCAGCCAAGATTGGGATCGGATTAGAGATGGCTACACCTTC.